This entry lists 21 T cell receptor beta chains sequenced from one sample in a study of PD-L1 blockade in urothelial cancer. Libraries were prepared by immunoSEQ multiplex PCR; TCRdb keeps only in-frame clonotypes and omits some of them. This table holds around 38,000 clones, 75% to 90% found once. The time point was: peripheral blood 6 weeks after treatment start. This specimen was PBMCs, taken around atezolizumab (anti-PD-L1) treatment. All receptors come from a man in his 60s with urothelial cancer.

V gene TRBV5-1 combines with J gene TRBJ1-4, with 8 bases lining up with TRBD1. V shed 4 bases, J shed 0 bases, and the junction held 5 bases outside the gene matches. From germline, CDR1 is SGHRS and CDR2 YFSETQ. The CDR3 loop spans 16 amino acids. CDR3 sequence (DNA): TGCGCCAGCAGCGTTTCGGGACAGGCAACTAATGAAAAACTGTTTTTT. This translates into CASSVSGQATNEKLFF.

J is TRBJ2-4 and V is TRBV5-4, with 10 bases matching TRBD1. V trimming: 3 bases; J trimming: 7 bases; junction bases outside the gene matches: 7. The CDR3 contains 15 residues. Germline V CDR1 and CDR2: SGHNT, YYREEE (reference sequence). In DNA form, the CDR3 reads TGTGCCAGCAGCTCCTCGGGACAGGGGATGAACATTCAGTACTTC. Amino acid sequence: CASSSSGQGMNIQYF. Filled out from reference TRBV5-4 and TRBJ2-4, the complete variable domain reads ETGVTQSPTHLIKTRGQQVTLRCSSQSGHNTVSWYQQALGQGPQFIFQYYREEENGRGNFPPRFSGLQFPNYSSELNVNALELDDSALYLCASSSSGQGMNIQYFGAGTRLSVL.

This chain joins TRBV30 and TRBJ2-7; D perhaps matches TRBD1 (6 bases). V was cut by 2 bases and J by 4 bases, with 12 bases left in between. The CDR3 totals 13 residues. CDR1 and CDR2 (germline): GTSNPN, SVGIG (reference sequence). CDR3 nucleotide sequence: TGTGCCTGGAGTCACAATCAGGGGTACGAGCAGTACTTC. It codes for CAWSHNQGYEQYF.

CDR3 in amino acids: CASSFSRADTQYF. The CDR3 coding sequence is TGTGCCAGCAGCTTCAGCAGGGCAGATACGCAGTATTTT. V and J are TRBV9 and TRBJ2-3, with a possible D match to TRBD1 (5 bases). The CDR3 runs 13 residues. The germline V gene encodes CDR1 SGDLS and CDR2 YYNGEE. V was pared by 4 bases and J by 4 bases, with 10 bases between.

J is TRBJ2-6 and V is TRBV28; the D is unclear. V was cut by 8 bases and J by 3 bases, with 2 bases left in between. The length of the CDR3 is 11 residues. Germline CDR1 is MDHEN and CDR2 is SYDVKM. In nucleotides, the CDR3 is TGTGCCAGCCTTGGGGCCAACGTCCTGACTTTC. Translated: CASLGANVLTF.

CDR3 in amino acids: CASSDGTSGRVGYEQYF. CDR3 nucleotides: TGTGCCAGCAGTGACGGGACTAGCGGGCGGGTGGGCTACGAGCAGTACTTC. This sequence joins TRBV6-1 and TRBJ2-7, with 12 bases that match TRBD2. The CDR3 loop spans 17 amino acids. J was trimmed by 3 bases and V by 3 bases; bases with no gene match: 9. Germline values: CDR1 MNHNS, CDR2 SASEGT.

The V and J genes are TRBV7-2 and TRBJ2-1; 9 positions match TRBD1. Per germline, CDR1 SGHTA and CDR2 FQGNSA. Germline trimming cut 1 base from V and 6 bases from J; bases unmatched to any gene: 10. The CDR3 runs 17 residues. CDR3 coding DNA: TGTGCCAGCAGCTTAGGCCGAGGGGTGGGACAGGGCAATGAGCAGTTCTTC. Its translation is CASSLGRGVGQGNEQFF.

This clone was detected once. J is TRBJ2-7 and V is TRBV2; D might be TRBD1 (6 bases). V was pared by 6 bases and J by 1 base, with 16 bases between. The germline CDR1 and CDR2 sequences are SNHLY and FYNNEI. The CDR3 sequence is 15 residues long. The DNA of the CDR3 is TGTGCCAGCAGCTCAGGGGAGACTGTTTCCTACGAGCAGTACTTC. It translates to CASSSGETVSYEQYF.

This rearrangement joins TRBV19 to TRBJ1-2; TRBD1 might be the D (5 bases). CDR3 length: 14 amino acids. V dropped 7 bases and J dropped 4 bases, with 16 bases sitting between them. Looked up from germline, CDR1 is LNHDA and CDR2 is SQIVND (reference sequence). CDR3 sequence reads: CASNKNQGAYGYTF. The CDR3 DNA reads as TGTGCCAGTAACAAGAACCAGGGCGCCTATGGCTACACCTTC. Drawing the rest from reference TRBV19 and TRBJ1-2, the complete variable domain is DGGITQSPKYLFRKEGQNVTLSCEQNLNHDAMYWYRQDPGQGLRLIYYSQIVNDFQKGDIAEGYSVSREKKESFPLTVTSAQKNPTAFYLCASNKNQGAYGYTFGSGTRLTVV.

This clone has a single count. CDR3 nucleotides: TGTGCCATCTTAAGAGCGGGCTGGGCCGGGGAGCTGTTTTTT. This gives the protein CAILRAGWAGELFF. This chain joins TRBV10-3 and TRBJ2-2, with a tentative D call TRBD2 (6 bases). The CDR3 loop spans 14 amino acids. The germline CDR1 and CDR2 sequences are ENHRY and SYGVKD. V was trimmed by 8 bases and J by 6 bases, leaving 16 bases between them.

This chain joins TRBV5-4 and TRBJ2-1, with 13 bases that match TRBD2. The CDR3 sequence is 12 residues long. Germline CDR1 and CDR2: SGHNT and YYREEE (reference sequence). The ends lost 4 bases at V and 15 bases at J; junction bases unmatched: 4. The DNA for the CDR3 is TGTGCCAGCAGCGGGACTAGCGGGGTATTGTTCTTC. It encodes CASSGTSGVLFF.

This clone was recorded once. The chain carries TRBV30 and TRBJ2-3, with a tentative D call TRBD1 (6 bases). V lost 5 bases, J lost 6 bases, and 24 bases lay in between. Germline V gene sequence: CDR1 GTSNPN, CDR2 SVGIG (reference sequence). CDR3 length: 16 amino acids. The CDR3 reads CAWGSLRDILSDTQYF. The CDR3 DNA is TGTGCCTGGGGGAGCCTCCGGGACATTCTTTCGGATACGCAGTATTTT.

The chain uses TRBV27 and TRBJ1-1; 10 bases are shared with TRBD1. The germline gives CDR1 MNHEY, CDR2 SMNVEV (reference sequence). V lost 4 bases to trimming and J lost 4 bases; unmatched junction nucleotides: 6. CDR3 size: 15 residues. The CDR3 nucleotides are TGTGCCAGCAGTTGGCCGGGACAGGGGACCACTGAAGCTTTCTTT. It yields the protein CASSWPGQGTTEAFF.

The chain uses TRBV7-9 and TRBJ2-1, with TRBD2 as a possible D gene (5 bases). This CDR3 spans 15 amino acids. Germline CDR1 SEHNR, CDR2 FQNEAQ (reference sequence). V lost 1 base and J 5 bases, leaving 12 bases between the germline ends. Written as DNA, the CDR3 is TGTGCCAGCAGCTTAGTATCCCGGGGAAACAATGAGCAGTTCTTC. Translating gives CASSLVSRGNNEQFF.

The chain couples TRBV4-3 to TRBJ1-6; D call uncertain. Germline CDR1 LGHNA, CDR2 YSLEER. Trimming removed 4 bases at V and 7 bases at J, with 8 bases between. The CDR3 runs 13 residues. CDR3 loop: CASSLAENSPLHF. CDR3 sequence (DNA): TGCGCCAGCAGCCTTGCGGAGAATTCACCCCTCCACTTT.

This chain joins TRBV7-8 and TRBJ1-5; D gene uncertain. The CDR3 spans 16 residues. Trimming cost V 0 bases and J 0 bases, with 9 bases left between them. Per germline, CDR1 SGHVS and CDR2 FQNEAQ. The CDR3 DNA reads as TGTGCCAGCAGCTTAGCTGGGCAGGCTAGCAATCAGCCCCAGCATTTT. This sequence encodes CASSLAGQASNQPQHF.

This sequence joins TRBV27 and TRBJ2-1, with 13 positions matching TRBD2. Germline V gene sequence: CDR1 MNHEY, CDR2 SMNVEV (reference sequence). Trimming removed 5 bases from V and 5 bases from J; junction bases left unmatched: 6. The CDR3 contains 16 residues. The CDR3: CASSPRLAGGHNEQFF. CDR3 DNA: TGTGCCAGCAGTCCGAGACTAGCGGGGGGACACAATGAGCAGTTCTTC.

This chain links TRBV30 with TRBJ2-2; 8 positions match TRBD1. The CDR3 is 14 amino acids. Trimming took 1 base from V and 6 from J; bases not matched to a gene: 4. Germline V gene data show CDR1 as GTSNPN and CDR2 as SVGIG (reference sequence). CDR3 loop: CAWSAGQESGELFF. DNA of the CDR3: TGTGCCTGGAGTGCGGGACAGGAATCCGGGGAGCTGTTTTTT. Drawing the rest from reference TRBV30 and TRBJ2-2, the complete variable domain is SQTIHQWPATLVQPVGSPLSLECTVEGTSNPNLYWYRQAAGRGLQLLFYSVGIGQISSEVPQNLSASRPQDRQFILSSKKLLLSDSGFYLCAWSAGQESGELFFGEGSRLTVL.

CDR3 DNA sequence: TGCGCCAGCAGCCCTAGACAGGGGTTGAACACTGAAGCTTTCTTT. It encodes CASSPRQGLNTEAFF. The V gene is TRBV5-1, the J gene TRBJ1-1; TRBD1 matches 8 bases. Germline V gene data show CDR1 as SGHRS and CDR2 as YFSETQ. V was clipped by 4 bases and J by 0 bases; unmatched bases: 5. The CDR3 is 15 amino acids.

The CDR3 reads CASSQTSGGRVSSSYNEQFF. The CDR3 DNA follows: TGTGCCAGCAGCCAAACTAGCGGGGGTCGGGTCTCGAGCTCCTACAATGAGCAGTTCTTC. The chain carries TRBV4-2 and TRBJ2-1; TRBD2 agrees at 11 bases. V shed 2 bases, J shed 0 bases, and the junction held 12 bases outside the gene matches. From germline, CDR1 is LGHNA and CDR2 YNFKEQ. The CDR3 has 20 residues.

This chain joins TRBV7-9 and TRBJ2-2; no reliable D call. V lost 0 bases, J lost 8 bases, and 16 bases lay in between. Germline V gene lookup returns CDR1 SEHNR and CDR2 FQNEAQ (reference sequence). The CDR3 sequence is 16 residues long. CDR3 sequence: CASSLAALVVLGELFF. In DNA, the CDR3 is TGTGCCAGCAGCTTAGCAGCTCTAGTTGTTTTGGGGGAGCTGTTTTTT.